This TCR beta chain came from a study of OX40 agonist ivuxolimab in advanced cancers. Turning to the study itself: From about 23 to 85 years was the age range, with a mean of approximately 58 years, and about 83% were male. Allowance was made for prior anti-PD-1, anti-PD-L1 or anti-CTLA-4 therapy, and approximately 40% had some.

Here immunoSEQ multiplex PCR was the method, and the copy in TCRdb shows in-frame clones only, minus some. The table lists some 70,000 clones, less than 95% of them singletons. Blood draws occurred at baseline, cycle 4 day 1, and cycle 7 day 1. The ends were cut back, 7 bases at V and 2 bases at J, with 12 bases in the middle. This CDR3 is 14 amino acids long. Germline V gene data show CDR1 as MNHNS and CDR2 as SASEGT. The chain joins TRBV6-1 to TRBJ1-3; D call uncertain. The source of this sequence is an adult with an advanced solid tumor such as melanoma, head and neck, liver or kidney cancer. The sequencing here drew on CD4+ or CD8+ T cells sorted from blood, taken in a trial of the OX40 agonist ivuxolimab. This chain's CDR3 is CASNPSYAGNTIYF. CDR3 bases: TGTGCCAGCAATCCTTCATACGCTGGAAACACCATATATTTT.